The next 10 T cell receptor beta chains were all read from a single sample in a study of cytotoxic CD8 clonotypes in ibrutinib-treated CLL (dated by TCRdb to the early 2020s). Library preparation used the immunoSEQ multiplex PCR assay. The source is immuneACCESS, and TCRdb retained only in-frame sequences with V and J called. Part of the clones is not carried over; for the studies checked, unresolved V genes explain less than half of this, and the remainder is unexplained. The sample table contains roughly 70,000 clones; only one count was recorded for less than 95% of them. In total, the top ten clones hold 3.1% of the sample. The time point label on this specimen signifies: 12 months on ibrutinib. The sample was PBMCs, taken after 12 months of ibrutinib treatment. The origin of the receptors is a human donor with chronic lymphocytic leukemia.

The chain employs TRBV5-6 and TRBJ2-5; weak D call: TRBD1 (6 bases). Germline-derived CDR1 and CDR2 are SGHDT and YYEEEE. The CDR3 totals 13 residues. V lost 2 bases and J lost 3, with 8 bases in between. DNA of the CDR3: TGTGCCAGCAGCTTCACAGGGAAAGAGACCCAGTACTTC. Amino acids: CASSFTGKETQYF.

V usage is TRBV5-4 and J usage is TRBJ2-6, with D uncertain. The V gene lost 4 bases and the J gene lost 0 bases, with 17 bases spanning the gap. Germline values: CDR1 SGHNT, CDR2 YYREEE (reference sequence). The CDR3 runs to 18 residues. The CDR3 loop is CASSPAAGPYSGANVLTF. In DNA, the CDR3 is TGTGCCAGCAGCCCCGCGGCTGGGCCGTACTCTGGGGCCAACGTCCTGACTTTC.

The chain has TRBV19 and TRBJ2-3; tentatively, D is TRBD2 (7 bases). V dropped 6 bases and J dropped 1 base, with 14 bases sitting between them. The germline V gene encodes CDR1 LNHDA and CDR2 SQIVND (reference sequence). The CDR3 loop spans 15 amino acids. CDR3 amino acids: CASSRAGAGTDTQYF. Written as DNA, the CDR3 is TGTGCCAGTAGCCGGGCGGGGGCGGGCACAGATACGCAGTATTTT.

The chain employs TRBV7-2 and TRBJ2-7, with 9 bases matching TRBD1. The CDR3 length is 13 residues. Germline loops: CDR1 SGHTA, CDR2 FQGNSA. Trimming removed 4 bases from V and 6 bases from J; junction bases left unmatched: 4. In DNA, the CDR3 is TGTGCCAGCAGCTCAGGGACAGGGCTCGAGCAGTACTTC. Translation: CASSSGTGLEQYF.

This chain links TRBV19 with TRBJ1-2, with D perhaps TRBD1 (5 bases). Per germline, CDR1 LNHDA and CDR2 SQIVND (reference sequence). Trimming removed 5 bases from V and 8 bases from J, with 18 bases in between. The CDR3 is made up of 14 amino acids. CDR3 in DNA: TGTGCCAGTAGTCAGGGCGACAGTCAAGGAGGCTACACCTTC. Translating it yields CASSQGDSQGGYTF.

The V and J genes are TRBV6-5 and TRBJ1-1, with TRBD1 as a possible D gene (6 bases). The CDR3 sequence is 15 residues long. Germline V CDR1 and CDR2: MNHEY, SVGAGI. V lost 2 bases to trimming and J lost 8 bases, with 18 bases between them. The CDR3 region has the DNA TGTGCCAGCAGTTACCACCCACAGGGAGGGGAAGAAGCTTTCTTT. As protein: CASSYHPQGGEEAFF.

V and J are TRBV7-9 and TRBJ2-5; 7 bases match TRBD2. The CDR3 consists of 18 residues. Germline V gives CDR1 SEHNR, CDR2 FQNEAQ (reference sequence). V shed 1 base, J shed 2 bases, and the junction held 13 bases outside the gene matches. In DNA, the CDR3 is TGTGCCAGCAGCTTAGAGCGACTAGCAGATCTCCGGCAAGAGACCCAGTACTTC. As protein: CASSLERLADLRQETQYF.

This clone was counted only a few times. The chain employs TRBV28 and TRBJ2-7; a possible D gene is TRBD2 (6 bases). Per germline, CDR1 MDHEN and CDR2 SYDVKM. The CDR3 sequence is 14 residues long. Trimming removed 5 bases at V and 2 bases at J, with 13 bases between. CDR3 bases: TGTGCCAGCAGTCGACCGGGAGATGCCTACGAGCAGTACTTC. Translation gives CASSRPGDAYEQYF.

This chain links TRBV6-5 with TRBJ1-2, with 7 bases lining up with TRBD1. V gave up 2 bases and J gave up 7 bases; unmatched junction bases: 4. Germline V gene data show CDR1 as MNHEY and CDR2 as SVGAGI. This CDR3 contains 13 residues. CDR3 sequence (DNA): TGTGCCAGCAGTTACGGTCACAGGGGTGGCTACACCTTC. This gives the protein CASSYGHRGGYTF.

The CDR3 sequence: CASSRGTATYEQYF. Here the CDR3 DNA reads TGTGCCAGCAGCCGGGGGACTGCAACCTACGAGCAGTACTTC. The chain joins TRBV4-2 to TRBJ2-7; D is perhaps TRBD2 (6 bases). The ends were cut back, 4 bases at V and 2 bases at J, with 12 bases in the middle. This CDR3 region has 14 residues. The germline V gene has CDR1 LGHNA and CDR2 YNFKEQ.